The 30 T cell receptor beta chains below come from one sample, sequenced in a study of T cell clusters in autoimmune cytopenias. Multiplex touch-down PCR amplified TRB using TRB-A and TRB-B pools in one tube. Each CDR3 protein gets one entry in TCRdb, which reprocessed the multiplex PCR reads and gives no DNA. This table lists roughly 1,500 distinct CDR3 sequences. TRB was amplified from around 250 ng of peripheral blood genomic DNA per sample. These data were also reused for a study on T cell repertoires in aging, cancer and after chemotherapy.

Sequencing was done on a sample of peripheral blood. The receptor set was obtained from a human donor with chronic lymphocytic leukemia.

The chain recombines TRBV5-1 with TRBJ2-1; the D call from TCRdb, TRBD2, cannot be confirmed without DNA. This CDR3 has 15 residues. Germline-derived CDR1 and CDR2 are SGHRS and YFSETQ. The CDR3 sequence: CASSTGTSPRGEQFF.

This clonotype registers medium-sized (0.01 to 0.1%) by frequency. V usage is TRBV7-2 and J usage is TRBJ2-1; the TCRdb call, TRBD1, lacks DNA for checking. This CDR3 has 12 residues. Germline lookup yields CDR1 SGHTA and CDR2 FQGNSA. CDR3 sequence reads: CASTLTDDEQFF.

This sequence joins TRBV10-2 and TRBJ2-7; lacking DNA, the TRBD1 call made by TCRdb goes unchecked. CDR1 is WSHSY and CDR2 is SAAADI in the germline V gene. CDR3 length: 13 residues. CDR3 residues: CASSEAGTYEQYF.

This clonotype is hyperexpanded (1% or more) by frequency. V and J are TRBV6-5 and TRBJ2-7. This CDR3 is 15 amino acids long. Germline CDR1 is MNHEY and CDR2 is SVGAGI. The chain's CDR3 is CASSRLDLGFYEQYF.

The chain is built from TRBV28 and TRBJ1-4; TCRdb's D call of TRBD1 is untestable without DNA. The CDR3 has 16 residues. CDR1 MDHEN and CDR2 SYDVKM come from the germline V gene. The CDR3 is CASSQVTAGADEKLFF. Complete variable domain (other parts from reference TRBV28 and TRBJ1-4): DVKVTQSSRYLVKRTGEKVFLECVQDMDHENMFWYRQDPGLGLRLIYFSYDVKMKEKGDIPEGYSVSREKKERFSLILESASTNQTSMYLCASSQVTAGADEKLFFGSGTQLSVL.

This chain links TRBV5-1 with TRBJ2-7; TCRdb returns TRBD2, unconfirmable since there is no DNA. From germline, CDR1 is SGHRS and CDR2 YFSETQ. The CDR3 length is 14 residues. This CDR3 is CASSLEGLEGEQYF.

This clonotype registers medium-sized by frequency. The chain employs TRBV10-3 and TRBJ2-2; there is no DNA to check the TCRdb D call of TRBD1. This CDR3 has 16 amino acids. Per the germline V gene, CDR1 is ENHRY and CDR2 is SYGVKD. This chain's CDR3 is CAISRDRGPNTGELFF.

Considering frequency, this clonotype is large. The rearrangement uses TRBV19 and TRBJ2-2; as DNA is missing, the TRBD1 call by TCRdb cannot be tested. The CDR3 spans 13 residues. Germline values: CDR1 LNHDA, CDR2 SQIVND (reference sequence). CDR3 sequence reads: CATRGLTTGELFF.

This clonotype registers medium-sized (0.01 to 0.1%) by frequency. The chain joins TRBV7-2 to TRBJ2-1. This CDR3 region has 14 residues. Germline assignment: CDR1 SGHTA and CDR2 FQGNSA. This CDR3 is CASSLAGPYNEQFF. Full variable domain (outside the CDR3, taken from reference TRBV7-2 and TRBJ2-1): GAGVSQSPSNKVTEKGKDVELRCDPISGHTALYWYRQSLGQGLEFLIYFQGNSAPDKSGLPSDRFSAERTGGSVSTLTIQRTQQEDSAVYLCASSLAGPYNEQFFGPGTRLTVL.

V gene TRBV5-5 combines with J gene TRBJ2-7; the TCRdb call, TRBD1, lacks DNA for checking. CDR3 length: 14 amino acids. Per the germline V gene, CDR1 is SGHKS and CDR2 is YYEKEE (reference sequence). CDR3 sequence reads: CASSLVVTGGEQYF.

This chain uses TRBV19 with TRBJ1-1; TCRdb outputs TRBD1, but without DNA this stays unchecked. The CDR3 contains 13 residues. Germline CDR1 reads LNHDA; CDR2 reads SQIVND (reference sequence). The CDR3 protein is CATLGALNTEAFF.

By frequency, this clonotype is large. The CDR3 sequence: CASSYSAGTQYF. The chain recombines TRBV6-6 with TRBJ2-5. Germline V gives CDR1 MNHNY, CDR2 SVGAGI (reference sequence). CDR3 length equals 12 residues.

By frequency, this clonotype registers medium-sized (0.01 to 0.1%). The chain joins TRBV5-4 to TRBJ2-6. The CDR3 runs 14 residues. The germline V gene has CDR1 SGHNT and CDR2 YYREEE (reference sequence). CDR3 sequence: CASSLGTGANVLTF.

This clonotype is identified as medium-sized (0.01 to 0.1%) from frequency. The chain links TRBV5-4 to TRBJ1-2; no DNA is available, so the TRBD1 call from TCRdb remains unchecked. CDR1 SGHNT and CDR2 YYREEE come from the germline V gene (reference sequence). This CDR3 contains 14 residues. Here the CDR3 reads CASSDRVVNYGYTF. The full variable domain, rest sourced from reference TRBV5-4 and TRBJ1-2, is ETGVTQSPTHLIKTRGQQVTLRCSSQSGHNTVSWYQQALGQGPQFIFQYYREEENGRGNFPPRFSGLQFPNYSSELNVNALELDDSALYLCASSDRVVNYGYTFGSGTRLTVV.

V gene TRBV5-8 combines with J gene TRBJ1-1. In germline, CDR1 is SGHTS, CDR2 YDEGEE. This CDR3 spans 13 amino acids. The CDR3 region is CASSLGSYIEAFF.

The chain recombines TRBV4-2 with TRBJ1-1. Germline CDR1 and CDR2: LGHNA and YNFKEQ. The CDR3 sequence is 13 residues long. The CDR3 protein is CASSQDTYTEAFF.

Frequency places this clonotype as medium-sized. J is TRBJ2-1 and V is TRBV12-3 or TRBV12-4; TCRdb gives TRBD2 as the D gene, but with no DNA this cannot be confirmed. CDR3 length equals 15 residues. The CDR3 here is CASVSSSGSYNEQFF.

This clonotype is identified as medium-sized (0.01 to 0.1%) from frequency. This chain links TRBV5-1 with TRBJ2-7; TCRdb indicates TRBD2, and absent DNA this call remains unverified. From germline, CDR1 is SGHRS and CDR2 YFSETQ. The CDR3 runs 16 residues. Here the CDR3 reads CASSLAGGPQGSEQYF.

This clonotype is deemed medium-sized by its frequency. J is TRBJ2-2 and V is TRBV15; the D gene TCRdb calls, TRBD2, cannot be checked with no DNA. The CDR3 extends over 18 amino acids. Per germline, CDR1 LNHNV and CDR2 YYDKDF (reference sequence). The CDR3 here is CATSRIGGLAGVAGELFF.

CDR3 protein: CASSFGTEQFF. The chain couples TRBV7-9 to TRBJ2-1; TCRdb proposes TRBD1, but this gene call is untestable without DNA. CDR3 length: 11 residues. CDR1 SEHNR and CDR2 FQNEAQ come from the germline V gene (reference sequence).

This chain joins TRBV18 and TRBJ2-1; TCRdb returns TRBD1, unconfirmable since there is no DNA. Germline CDR1 reads KGHSH; CDR2 reads LQKENI. The CDR3 loop spans 15 amino acids. CDR3 region: CASSPTGQGVHEQFF.

This rearrangement joins TRBV5-1 to TRBJ2-7; TCRdb reports TRBD2, a call that lacks DNA to check it against. The CDR3 totals 14 residues. Looked up from germline, CDR1 is SGHRS and CDR2 is YFSETQ. The CDR3 spells CASSSLAGAGEQYF.

This clonotype registers medium-sized by frequency. The rearrangement links TRBV15 to TRBJ2-3; TCRdb selects TRBD2, and the lack of DNA leaves this call unchecked. CDR1 is LNHNV and CDR2 is YYDKDF in the germline V gene (reference sequence). The CDR3 runs 15 residues. The CDR3 loop is CATSRGAGEMDTQYF.

This clonotype ranks as large in terms of frequency. The chain employs TRBV6-6 and TRBJ2-3. This CDR3 spans 11 amino acids. Germline V lookup: CDR1 MNHNY, CDR2 SVGAGI (reference sequence). This CDR3 is CASSSANTQYF.

This CDR3 reads CASRAQGTSYEQYF. The genes are TRBV5-1 and TRBJ2-7; TCRdb returns TRBD2, unconfirmable since there is no DNA. The germline gives CDR1 SGHRS, CDR2 YFSETQ. This CDR3 has 14 residues. Variable domain in full (rest from reference TRBV5-1 and TRBJ2-7): KAGVTQTPRYLIKTRGQQVTLSCSPISGHRSVSWYQQTPGQGLQFLFEYFSETQRNKGNFPGRFSGRQFSNSRSEMNVSTLELGDSALYLCASRAQGTSYEQYFGPGTRLTVT.

By frequency, this clonotype is medium-sized. The chain recombines TRBV19 with TRBJ2-1; the TRBD2 assignment by TCRdb is unverifiable without DNA. The CDR3 is made up of 14 amino acids. Germline CDR1 and CDR2: LNHDA and SQIVND (reference sequence). The CDR3 loop reads CASASGRGGNEQFF.

V usage is TRBV28 and J usage is TRBJ2-7. Germline V CDR1 and CDR2: MDHEN, SYDVKM. The CDR3 has 15 amino acids. CDR3 amino acids: CASSVGGRSSYEQYF.

By frequency, this clonotype registers large. The rearrangement uses TRBV29-1 and TRBJ2-5; as DNA is missing, the TRBD1 call by TCRdb cannot be tested. Looked up from germline, CDR1 is SQVTM and CDR2 is ANQGSEA. This CDR3 region has 14 residues. CDR3 loop: CSVEPFTTGETQYF.

This chain connects TRBV18 to TRBJ1-1; TCRdb's assignment of TRBD1 cannot be checked, as there is no DNA. Germline V gene sequence: CDR1 KGHSH, CDR2 LQKENI. This CDR3 has 15 residues. The CDR3 sequence is CASSPTQEGSTEAFF. Drawing the rest from reference TRBV18 and TRBJ1-1, the complete variable domain is NAGVMQNPRHLVRRRGQEARLRCSPMKGHSHVYWYRQLPEEGLKFMVYLQKENIIDESGMPKERFSAEFPKEGPSILRIQQVVRGDSAAYFCASSPTQEGSTEAFFGQGTRLTVV.

The chain uses TRBV7-2 and TRBJ2-7; TCRdb's D call of TRBD2 is untestable without DNA. This CDR3 contains 16 residues. Germline CDR1 reads SGHTA; CDR2 reads FQGNSA. CDR3 sequence: CASSLTSGRTSYEQYF.